The 28 T cell receptor beta chains listed next were all sequenced from one sample in a study of spatial heterogeneity in lung cancer. Indicated time point: sample taken at primary tumor resection. No cells were sorted before sequencing. The whole RNA sequenced was extracted from tumor, nontumor lung or frozen PBMC. One entry per CDR3 protein, called by TCRdb with MiXCR from the 5' RACE reads. This table holds 9,500 to 15,000 distinct CDR3 sequences, roughly an eighth found once. The specimen was PBMCs, collected at surgery. Source of these receptors: a female donor with early-stage non-small cell lung cancer.

This clonotype came up many times. The chain links TRBV18 to TRBJ1-1; 7 bases map to TRBD1. The CDR3 consists of 14 residues. J was trimmed by 1 base and V by 3 bases; bases with no gene match: 2. Germline lookup yields CDR1 KGHSH and CDR2 LQKENI. This CDR3 is CASSPQGENTEAFF. The CDR3 DNA reads as TGTGCCAGCTCACCTCAGGGGGAGAACACTGAAGCTTTCTTT.

At least ten counts were recorded for this clonotype. The rearrangement uses TRBV3-1 and TRBJ1-4; no definite D call. This CDR3 is built from 12 residues. V lost 0 bases and J lost 9, with 5 bases in between. Per the germline V gene, CDR1 is LGHDT and CDR2 is YNNKEL (reference sequence). CDR3 amino acids: CASSQDRKKLFF. The CDR3, as DNA: TGTGCCAGCAGCCAAGATAGGAAAAAACTGTTTTTT.

There are many counts of this clonotype. The genes are TRBV30 and TRBJ2-3; D gene ambiguous. Germline loops: CDR1 GTSNPN, CDR2 SVGIG (reference sequence). V was pared by 0 bases and J by 6 bases, with 4 bases between. CDR3 length equals 11 residues. This chain's CDR3 is CAWSVQDTQYF. CDR3 DNA sequence: TGTGCCTGGAGTGTCCAGGATACGCAGTATTTT. Using reference TRBV30 and TRBJ2-3 for the parts outside the CDR3, the full variable domain is SQTIHQWPATLVQPVGSPLSLECTVEGTSNPNLYWYRQAAGRGLQLLFYSVGIGQISSEVPQNLSASRPQDRQFILSSKKLLLSDSGFYLCAWSVQDTQYFGPGTRLTVL.

Many counts were recorded for this clonotype. The V and J genes are TRBV5-1 and TRBJ2-7, with D possibly being TRBD1 (5 bases). Germline CDR1 SGHRS, CDR2 YFSETQ. This CDR3 comprises 13 residues. V lost 4 bases, J lost 2 bases, and 10 bases lay in between. CDR3 sequence (DNA): TGCGCCAGCAGCATCGACAGCACCTACGAGCAGTACTTC. This codes for CASSIDSTYEQYF.

This clonotype was counted at least ten times. The chain employs TRBV19 and TRBJ1-5, with a weak D call TRBD1 (6 bases). V lost 9 bases, J lost 6 bases, and 15 bases lay in between. The length of the CDR3 is 13 residues. In germline, CDR1 is LNHDA, CDR2 SQIVND (reference sequence). The CDR3 nucleotides are TGTGCCAGCAATACAGGGTCCGGTCAGCCCCAGCATTTT. The encoded protein is CASNTGSGQPQHF.

The chain combines TRBV28 with TRBJ1-2; D remains unclear. The CDR3 sequence is 13 residues long. V was pared by 2 bases and J by 8 bases, with 12 bases between. The germline V gene has CDR1 MDHEN and CDR2 SYDVKM. The DNA for the CDR3 is TGTGCCAGCAGTTTAGGAAACCATGGGGGCTACACCTTC. This sequence encodes CASSLGNHGGYTF.

This clonotype was seen ten or more times. The chain uses TRBV11-2 and TRBJ2-3; the match to TRBD2 covers 15 bases. The CDR3 spans 19 residues. The ends lost 5 bases at V and 3 bases at J; junction bases unmatched: 12. CDR1 SGHAT and CDR2 FQNNGV come from the germline V gene. CDR3 in amino acids: CASSRRTSGRAVGTDTQYF. CDR3 sequence (DNA): TGTGCCAGCAGCCGGCGGACTAGCGGGAGGGCCGTGGGGACAGATACGCAGTATTTT.

Within the sample, this clonotype is medium-sized (0.01 to 0.1%). The chain joins TRBV19 to TRBJ1-1; the match to TRBD1 covers 8 bases. The trim removed 8 bases at V and 4 bases at J, leaving 9 bases unmatched. Looked up from germline, CDR1 is LNHDA and CDR2 is SQIVND (reference sequence). The CDR3 is 14 residues long. The DNA for the CDR3 is TGTGCCAGTTCACCCTCGGACAGGGCCACTGAAGCTTTCTTT. Translation: CASSPSDRATEAFF.

This sequence joins TRBV2 and TRBJ1-2; 8 positions match TRBD1. CDR1 is SNHLY and CDR2 is FYNNEI in the germline V gene. The V gene end was trimmed by 6 bases and the J gene end by 5 bases; junction bases not matched to a gene: 2. There are 12 residues in the CDR3. Here the CDR3 reads CASRDRGYGYTF. The CDR3 DNA reads as TGTGCCAGCAGAGACAGGGGTTATGGCTACACCTTC. Together with reference TRBV2 and TRBJ1-2, the CDR3 gives the full variable domain: EPEVTQTPSHQVTQMGQEVILRCVPISNHLYFYWYRQILGQKVEFLVSFYNNEISEKSEIFDDQFSVERPDGSNFTLKIRSTKLEDSAMYFCASRDRGYGYTFGSGTRLTVV.

This clonotype showed up many times. CDR3 coding DNA: TGTGCCAGCACCGGTGGGGCGCGGAGCTACACCTTC. Its protein product is CASTGGARSYTF. The rearrangement links TRBV6-2 or TRBV6-3 to TRBJ1-2; D may be TRBD1 (5 bases). The V gene's germline CDR1 is MNHEY and CDR2 SVGEGT. This CDR3 has 12 amino acids. V lost 7 bases, J lost 9 bases, and 15 bases lay in between.

This clonotype was counted many times. V and J are TRBV27 and TRBJ2-1, with TRBD1 matching over 9 bases. Per germline, CDR1 MNHEY and CDR2 SMNVEV (reference sequence). The length of the CDR3 is 14 residues. Trimming at V came to 5 bases and at J to 5 bases, leaving 4 bases not matched to a gene. CDR3 sequence: CASSMGQGHNEQFF. The CDR3 DNA sequence: TGTGCCAGCAGTATGGGACAGGGACACAATGAGCAGTTCTTC.

V usage is TRBV6-6 and J usage is TRBJ2-3; no definite D call. The V end was cut by 5 bases, the J end by 0 bases, with 12 bases between. The CDR3 consists of 15 residues. CDR1 and CDR2 (germline): MNHNY, SVGAGI (reference sequence). The CDR3 loop reads CASSHGPPSTDTQYF. DNA of the CDR3: TGTGCCAGCAGTCACGGACCCCCTAGCACAGATACGCAGTATTTT.

The chain combines TRBV7-8 with TRBJ2-1; 8 positions agree with TRBD2. Germline CDR1 is SGHVS and CDR2 is FQNEAQ. This CDR3 spans 13 amino acids. Trimming cost V 5 bases and J 10 bases; bases outside gene matches: 7. This chain's CDR3 is CASSIGTSGEQFF. The DNA for the CDR3 is TGTGCCAGCAGCATCGGGACTAGTGGGGAGCAGTTCTTC.

This clonotype is judged medium-sized. The chain employs TRBV4-2 and TRBJ2-3, with D maybe TRBD2 (5 bases). Trimming stripped 2 bases from V and 4 bases from J, with 13 bases between. The germline gives CDR1 LGHNA, CDR2 YNFKEQ. The CDR3 totals 15 residues. The CDR3 is CASSQRWGESDTQYF. CDR3 sequence (DNA): TGTGCCAGCAGCCAACGTTGGGGAGAGTCAGATACGCAGTATTTT.

This clonotype was counted a few times. The chain links TRBV18 to TRBJ1-2; D is undetermined. Germline-derived CDR1 and CDR2 are KGHSH and LQKENI. The CDR3 runs 15 residues. Trimming took off 2 bases at V and 3 bases at J, with 13 bases between the two ends. The CDR3 is CASSPFPDPDYGYTF. The CDR3 bases are TGTGCCAGCTCACCATTCCCCGACCCTGACTATGGCTACACCTTC.

This clonotype appeared a single time. This chain connects TRBV29-1 to TRBJ1-2; a possible D gene is TRBD1 (5 bases). Germline CDR1 and CDR2: SQVTM and ANQGSEA. The CDR3 extends over 13 amino acids. The ends were cut back, 4 bases at V and 6 bases at J, with 15 bases in the middle. In nucleotides, the CDR3 is TGCAGCGTTGTAGGGCAGGGAGGAGATGGCTACACCTTC. Its protein is CSVVGQGGDGYTF.

This clonotype was picked up many times. The chain carries TRBV5-1 and TRBJ2-2; D remains ambiguous. Looked up from germline, CDR1 is SGHRS and CDR2 is YFSETQ. The CDR3 runs 17 residues. Trimming cost V 0 bases and J 1 base, with 13 bases left between them. In nucleotides, the CDR3 is TGCGCCAGCAGCTTGGCCATTATGGTGGGGAACACCGGGGAGCTGTTTTTT. Protein: CASSLAIMVGNTGELFF.

This chain links TRBV30 with TRBJ2-1, with 13 positions matching TRBD2. V dropped 3 bases and J dropped 5; count of bases not matched to a gene: 7. Germline assignment: CDR1 GTSNPN and CDR2 SVGIG (reference sequence). CDR3 length: 16 amino acids. The CDR3 DNA is TGTGCCTGGAGCGGGATAGGGACTAGCGGGAACAATGAGCAGTTCTTC. Translating it yields CAWSGIGTSGNNEQFF. Full variable domain (outside the CDR3, taken from reference TRBV30 and TRBJ2-1): SQTIHQWPATLVQPVGSPLSLECTVEGTSNPNLYWYRQAAGRGLQLLFYSVGIGQISSEVPQNLSASRPQDRQFILSSKKLLLSDSGFYLCAWSGIGTSGNNEQFFGPGTRLTVL.

The sample holds many counts of this clonotype. CDR3 nucleotide sequence: TGTGCCAGCAGCCCCCTTACCAGGGATGAGCAGTTCTTC. It specifies CASSPLTRDEQFF. The rearrangement uses TRBV7-6 and TRBJ2-1; D is possibly TRBD1 (5 bases). CDR1 and CDR2 from the germline V gene are SGHVS and FNYEAQ. Trimming cost V 5 bases and J 8 bases, with 13 bases left between them. CDR3 length: 13 amino acids.

The gene calls are TRBV29-1 and TRBJ1-2, with 8 positions matching TRBD1. Trimming took 8 bases from V and 3 from J; bases not matched to a gene: 5. This CDR3 is built from 12 residues. Germline loops: CDR1 SQVTM, CDR2 ANQGSEA. CDR3 bases: TGCAGCCTGACAGGGGATGACTATGGCTACACCTTC. Protein: CSLTGDDYGYTF.

This clonotype was detected ten times or more. This rearrangement joins TRBV20-1 to TRBJ2-1, with 9 positions matching TRBD2. Germline values: CDR1 DFQATT, CDR2 SNEGSKA (reference sequence). V was pared by 5 bases and J by 0 bases, with 14 bases of the junction left unmatched. This CDR3 is built from 18 residues. The CDR3 here is CSAHDRGAGGSSYNEQFF. For the CDR3, the DNA is TGCAGTGCTCATGATAGAGGAGCGGGGGGTAGCTCCTACAATGAGCAGTTCTTC.

This clonotype is termed medium-sized. This chain uses TRBV7-2 with TRBJ2-7, with TRBD2 matching over 16 bases. Germline-derived CDR1 and CDR2 are SGHTA and FQGNSA. The V and J ends lost 1 base and 0 bases, in that order; junction bases with no gene match: 6. The length of the CDR3 is 19 residues. The CDR3 DNA sequence: TGTGCCAGCAGCTTAGTGCCGGGACTAGCGGGAGGGGACTCCTACGAGCAGTACTTC. Its protein product is CASSLVPGLAGGDSYEQYF.

This clonotype was seen only a few times. A much more abundant neighbour one base away suggests this may be a read error. The genes are TRBV29-1 and TRBJ1-1, with D possibly being TRBD1 (6 bases). Germline V gene data show CDR1 as SQVTM and CDR2 as ANQGSEA. V shed 6 bases and J shed 4 bases, with 21 bases lying between them. CDR3 length: 15 residues. The chain's CDR3 is CSVVPGRGPGTEAFF. The CDR3 DNA is TGCAGCGTCGTCCCGGGACGGGGGCCTGGCACTGAAGCTTTCTTT.

This clonotype is labeled as medium-sized (0.01 to 0.1%). J is TRBJ2-4 and V is TRBV14; D possibly corresponds to TRBD2 (6 bases). Germline V gene sequence: CDR1 SGHDN, CDR2 FVKESK. This CDR3 has 16 amino acids. Trimming stripped 4 bases from V and 0 bases from J, with 13 bases between. The CDR3 DNA reads as TGTGCCAGCAGCCTCCAAATGGGGGGAGCCAAAAACATTCAGTACTTC. Amino acids: CASSLQMGGAKNIQYF. Full variable domain (outside the CDR3, taken from reference TRBV14 and TRBJ2-4): EAGVTQFPSHSVIEKGQTVTLRCDPISGHDNLYWYRRVMGKEIKFLLHFVKESKQDESGMPNNRFLAERTGGTYSTLKVQPAELEDSGVYFCASSLQMGGAKNIQYFGAGTRLSVL.

This clonotype has at least ten counts. CDR3 amino acids: CSVEGARSYEQYF. CDR3 nucleotide sequence: TGCAGCGTTGAGGGGGCCCGCTCCTACGAGCAGTACTTC. The chain has TRBV29-1 and TRBJ2-7; D might be TRBD1 (6 bases). V dropped 3 bases and J dropped 0 bases, with 9 bases sitting between them. The CDR3 is 13 amino acids. CDR1 is SQVTM and CDR2 is ANQGSEA in the germline V gene.

The sample holds many counts of this clonotype. V and J are TRBV27 and TRBJ2-3; 14 bases match TRBD2. This CDR3 is 15 amino acids long. With 9 bases clipped from V and 5 bases from J, the junction kept 7 bases outside the gene matches. The germline V gene has CDR1 MNHEY and CDR2 SMNVEV (reference sequence). CDR3 loop: CASAGLAGAEDTQYF. Written as DNA, the CDR3 is TGTGCCAGTGCGGGACTAGCGGGAGCGGAAGATACGCAGTATTTT.

This clonotype was seen many times. V gene TRBV7-2 combines with J gene TRBJ2-3, with TRBD2 matching over 12 bases. Germline V CDR1 and CDR2: SGHTA, FQGNSA. Unmatched junction bases numbered 9, after V lost 2 bases and J lost 3 bases. The CDR3 is 18 amino acids. For the CDR3, the DNA is TGTGCCAGCAGCTTACGGCGTTCTAGCGGGGGGGCAACAGATACGCAGTATTTT. It yields the protein CASSLRRSSGGATDTQYF.

This clonotype showed up many times. This chain joins TRBV12-3 or TRBV12-4 and TRBJ1-5; D unclear. Deletions cut 3 bases from V and 2 bases from J, with 8 bases between. CDR3 size: 14 residues. CDR3 residues: CASSLSSGNQPQHF. DNA of the CDR3: TGTGCCAGCAGTTTGTCCTCCGGCAATCAGCCCCAGCATTTT.